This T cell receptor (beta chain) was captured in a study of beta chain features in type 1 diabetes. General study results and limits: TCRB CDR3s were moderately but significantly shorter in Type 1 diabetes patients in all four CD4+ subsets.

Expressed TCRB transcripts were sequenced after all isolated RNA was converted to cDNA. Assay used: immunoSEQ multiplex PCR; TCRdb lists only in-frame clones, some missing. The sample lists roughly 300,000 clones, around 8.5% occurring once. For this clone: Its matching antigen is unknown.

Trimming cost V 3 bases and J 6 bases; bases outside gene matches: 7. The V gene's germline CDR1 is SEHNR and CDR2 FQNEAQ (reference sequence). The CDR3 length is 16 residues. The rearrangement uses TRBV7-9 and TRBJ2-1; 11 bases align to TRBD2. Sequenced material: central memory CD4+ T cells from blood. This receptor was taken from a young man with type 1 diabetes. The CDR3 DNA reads TGTGCCAGCAGCTTTCAGACTAGCGGGGCCACCAATGAGCAGTTCTTC. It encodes CASSFQTSGATNEQFF.